The clone carrying this T cell receptor beta chain was counted at least ten times. The sample comes from a study of T cells in Graves' hyperthyroidism and ophthalmopathy. Study in general: Once the initial diagnosis was made, peripheral blood was obtained before any treatment.

There are 17 residues in the CDR3. Germline V gives CDR1 MDHEN, CDR2 SYDVKM. The V and J ends lost 3 bases and 0 bases respectively, with 18 bases between them. Amplification of TCR beta CDR3 regions used RNA as the template. First-round RT-PCR with HTBI primers amplified the TCR CDR3 region. MiXCR was run by TCRdb on the multiplex PCR reads, yielding one entry per CDR3 protein. The table records about 400,000 distinct CDR3 sequences, approximately 14% of them present only once. The receptor was derived from a woman aged 55-69 years with Graves' ophthalmopathy. Sequenced sample: blood. V is TRBV28 and J is TRBJ2-7, with D possibly being TRBD1 (6 bases). CDR3 sequence reads: CASSFPVTGTLSYEQYF. The CDR3 DNA reads as TGTGCCAGCAGTTTCCCCGTAACCGGGACACTCTCCTACGAGCAGTACTTC. Filled out from reference TRBV28 and TRBJ2-7, the complete variable domain reads DVKVTQSSRYLVKRTGEKVFLECVQDMDHENMFWYRQDPGLGLRLIYFSYDVKMKEKGDIPEGYSVSREKKERFSLILESASTNQTSMYLCASSFPVTGTLSYEQYFGPGTRLTVT.